This TCR beta chain was documented in a study of cytomegalovirus exposure and HLA in healthy donors. V was clipped by 6 bases and J by 0 bases, with 8 bases between them. The CDR3 is 13 residues long. The germline gives CDR1 SNHLY, CDR2 FYNNEI. The PCR employed 60 Vbeta primers together with 13 Jbeta primers. Clones were sequenced by immunoSEQ multiplex PCR, and TCRdb holds only the in-frame ones, with some missing. Of 130,000 or so clones listed, 75% were seen once; the top ten hold about 2.7%. The chain is built from TRBV2 and TRBJ1-1, with D unresolved. The TCR was taken from a woman between 40 and 55 years old in good health and CMV-seropositive. Sequencing was performed on PBMCs. CDR3 loop: CASSLQMNTEAFF. Here the CDR3 DNA reads TGTGCCAGCAGCCTCCAGATGAACACTGAAGCTTTCTTT.